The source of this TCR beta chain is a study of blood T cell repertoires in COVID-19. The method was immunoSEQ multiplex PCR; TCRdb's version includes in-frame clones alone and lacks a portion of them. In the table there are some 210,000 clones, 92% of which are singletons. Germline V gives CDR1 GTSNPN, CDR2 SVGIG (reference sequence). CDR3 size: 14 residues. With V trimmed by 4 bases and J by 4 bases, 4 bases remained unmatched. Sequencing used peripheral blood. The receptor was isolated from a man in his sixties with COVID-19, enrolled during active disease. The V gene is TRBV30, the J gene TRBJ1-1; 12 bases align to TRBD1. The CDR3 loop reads CAWTGQGAGTEAFF. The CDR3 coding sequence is TGTGCCTGGACGGGACAGGGGGCGGGCACTGAAGCTTTCTTT.